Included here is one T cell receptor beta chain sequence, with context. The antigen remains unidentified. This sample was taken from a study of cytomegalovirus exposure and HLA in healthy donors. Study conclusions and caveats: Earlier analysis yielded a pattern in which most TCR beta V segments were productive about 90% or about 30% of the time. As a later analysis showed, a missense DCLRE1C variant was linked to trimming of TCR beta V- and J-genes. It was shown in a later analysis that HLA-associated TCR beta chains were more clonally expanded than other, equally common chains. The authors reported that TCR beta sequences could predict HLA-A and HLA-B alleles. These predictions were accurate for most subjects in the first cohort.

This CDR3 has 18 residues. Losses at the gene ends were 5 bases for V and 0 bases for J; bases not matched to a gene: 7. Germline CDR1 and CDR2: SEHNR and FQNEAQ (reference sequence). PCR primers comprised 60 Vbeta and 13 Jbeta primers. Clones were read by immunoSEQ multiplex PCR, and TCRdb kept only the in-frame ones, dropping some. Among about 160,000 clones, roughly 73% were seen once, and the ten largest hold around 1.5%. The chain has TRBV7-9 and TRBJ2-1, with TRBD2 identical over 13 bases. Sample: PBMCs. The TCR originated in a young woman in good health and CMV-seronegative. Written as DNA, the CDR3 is TGTGCCAGCAGCCGACTAGCGGGGGGCAAGTTCTCCTACAATGAGCAGTTCTTC. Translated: CASSRLAGGKFSYNEQFF. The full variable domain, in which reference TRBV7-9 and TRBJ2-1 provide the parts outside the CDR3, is DTGVSQNPRHKITKRGQNVTFRCDPISEHNRLYWYRQTLGQGPEFLTYFQNEAQLEKSRLLSDRFSAERPKGSFSTLEIQRTEQGDSAMYLCASSRLAGGKFSYNEQFFGPGTRLTVL.